The following is a T cell receptor beta chain sequence with its context. The sample carries other DNA sequences with the same CDR3. In the study's own analysis: Estimation of nucleated cell counts was performed using reference gene primer amplification. Generated by immunoSEQ multiplex PCR, the TCRdb table keeps only in-frame clones and is missing some. V, J and clone size are those of that table, while D and trimming were read from the DNA. Altogether roughly 330,000 clones are present, around 87% being singletons, with the ten largest covering less than 6%. This sample was taken from a study of blood T cell repertoires in COVID-19. Study in general: The cDNA or gDNA used as material had been derived from T cells, B-cell-depleted T cells, or PBMCs.

Participant ages covered roughly 18 to 89 years across about two dozen US areas. Participant-reported clinical history was the basis for cohort assignment. CDR1 is SGHRS and CDR2 is YFSETQ in the germline V gene. V lost 1 base, J lost 3 bases, and 0 bases stayed unmatched. The CDR3 spans 14 residues. The material sequenced was PBMCs or T cells enriched from blood (not recorded which). The receptor comes from a woman aged 25 to 39 who had recovered from COVID-19. This chain uses TRBV5-1 with TRBJ2-5, with TRBD2 matching over 10 bases. This CDR3 is CASSLTSGKETQYF. CDR3 coding DNA: TGCGCCAGCAGCTTGACTAGCGGGAAAGAGACCCAGTACTTC.